The 28 T cell receptor beta chains in this list originate from one sample, sequenced in a study of memory CD4+ T cells and cytomegalovirus serostatus. Single viable CD3+CD4+CD8-CD45RO+ cells were sorted as the memory CD4+ T cells. Some clones are missing from TCRdb's copy, which holds only in-frame ones; the method was immunoSEQ multiplex PCR. The data contain approximately 27,000 clones, about 80% of them singletons. Sample: memory CD4+ T cells from blood. Receptors originate from an adult in good health and CMV-seronegative.

The chain joins TRBV6-5 to TRBJ1-1; TRBD1 might be the D (5 bases). With 3 bases removed from V and 3 bases from J, the gap between germline ends came to 14 bases. Per the germline V gene, CDR1 is MNHEY and CDR2 is SVGAGI. The CDR3 covers 15 residues. The CDR3 region is CASSYNFQGDTEAFF. Written as DNA, the CDR3 is TGTGCCAGCAGTTATAACTTCCAAGGGGACACTGAAGCTTTCTTT.

The chain combines TRBV2 with TRBJ2-1; D is undetermined. With 4 bases removed from V and 9 bases from J, the gap between germline ends came to 10 bases. CDR3 length: 12 residues. The germline CDR1 and CDR2 sequences are SNHLY and FYNNEI. The CDR3: CASSAERIEQFF. Written as DNA, the CDR3 is TGTGCCAGCAGTGCTGAGAGAATTGAGCAGTTCTTC.

As concerns this clone: At the DNA level, this CDR3 is encoded by other sequences in the same sample as well. V is TRBV18 and J is TRBJ2-7, with unresolved D. CDR1 and CDR2 (germline): KGHSH, LQKENI. Between the trimmed V and J ends, which lost 0 bases and 2 bases, there was a span of 8 bases. The CDR3 covers 14 residues. The CDR3 here is CASSPPGLTYEQYF. The CDR3 nucleotides read TGTGCCAGCTCACCACCAGGGCTTACCTACGAGCAGTACTTC.

The chain has TRBV18 and TRBJ1-1; 7 bases are a match to TRBD1. Trimming took 3 bases from V and 5 from J; bases not matched to a gene: 6. Per the germline V gene, CDR1 is KGHSH and CDR2 is LQKENI. The CDR3 runs to 14 residues. The CDR3 sequence: CASSPDRSGTEAFF. For the CDR3, the DNA is TGTGCCAGCTCACCGGACAGGTCTGGAACTGAAGCTTTCTTT. Full variable domain (remainder filled in from reference TRBV18 and TRBJ1-1): NAGVMQNPRHLVRRRGQEARLRCSPMKGHSHVYWYRQLPEEGLKFMVYLQKENIIDESGMPKERFSAEFPKEGPSILRIQQVVRGDSAAYFCASSPDRSGTEAFFGQGTRLTVV.

The rearrangement joins TRBV7-2 to TRBJ2-1, with D tentatively TRBD1 or TRBD2 (5 bases each). V lost 1 base and J 13 bases, leaving 8 bases between the germline ends. The CDR3 extends over 11 amino acids. From germline, CDR1 is SGHTA and CDR2 FQGNSA. The CDR3 nucleotides read TGTGCCAGCAGCTTAGTGGGGGAACAGTTCTTC. This gives the protein CASSLVGEQFF.

This clone occurred a few times. V usage is TRBV7-2 and J usage is TRBJ2-3; the D gene could be TRBD1 or TRBD2 (5 bases each). The CDR3 extends over 15 amino acids. The V end lost 2 bases, the J end lost 0 bases, and 9 bases lay between the germline ends. The germline V gene encodes CDR1 SGHTA and CDR2 FQGNSA. The CDR3 reads CASSLMGRSTDTQYF. The CDR3 coding sequence is TGTGCCAGCAGCTTAATGGGACGTAGCACAGATACGCAGTATTTT.

This chain joins TRBV18 and TRBJ2-7; TRBD2 is a possible D gene (5 bases). Trimming left V 3 bases short and J 5 bases short, with 11 bases between. CDR3 length: 13 amino acids. Germline lookup yields CDR1 KGHSH and CDR2 LQKENI. This CDR3 is CASSPLLDDEQYF. CDR3 sequence (DNA): TGTGCCAGCTCACCCCTACTAGACGACGAGCAGTACTTC.

This sequence joins TRBV10-3 and TRBJ1-1; maybe TRBD1 (5 bases). Per germline, CDR1 ENHRY and CDR2 SYGVKD. Trimming stripped 5 bases from V and 3 bases from J, with 13 bases between. CDR3 length: 14 amino acids. The CDR3 DNA reads as TGTGCCATCAGTCGACAGATTCAGGACACTGAAGCTTTCTTT. It translates to CAISRQIQDTEAFF.

This sequence joins TRBV6-5 and TRBJ2-7; D is undetermined. Germline V lookup: CDR1 MNHEY, CDR2 SVGAGI. V lost 4 bases to trimming and J lost 2 bases, with 9 bases between them. The CDR3 has 13 amino acids. CDR3 in DNA: TGTGCCAGCAGTTTTGACCGAGCCTACGAGCAGTACTTC. This sequence encodes CASSFDRAYEQYF.

Only one count was recorded for this clone. The chain's CDR3 is CASSLGTGVNQPQHF. The CDR3 DNA is TGTGCCAGCAGTTTAGGGACAGGGGTTAATCAGCCCCAGCATTTT. The V call is TRBV28, the J call TRBJ1-5; TRBD1 matches 10 bases. This CDR3 region has 15 residues. Germline CDR1 reads MDHEN; CDR2 reads SYDVKM. Trimming cost V 2 bases and J 4 bases; bases outside gene matches: 2.

CDR3 region: CASSRQGVGLYEQYF. The CDR3 DNA reads as TGTGCCAGCAGTCGACAGGGGGTCGGACTCTACGAGCAGTACTTC. The gene calls are TRBV6-1 and TRBJ2-7; TRBD1 matches 9 bases. The CDR3 spans 15 residues. Germline trimming cut 5 bases from V and 3 bases from J; bases unmatched to any gene: 8. Germline CDR1 reads MNHNS; CDR2 reads SASEGT.

This rearrangement joins TRBV18 to TRBJ1-1; D possibly corresponds to TRBD1 (5 bases). V was pared by 6 bases and J by 5 bases, with 22 bases between. This CDR3 is built from 16 residues. Looked up from germline, CDR1 is KGHSH and CDR2 is LQKENI. The CDR3 spells CASSRAGRGVGTEAFF. The CDR3 bases are TGTGCCAGCTCCCGCGCCGGAAGGGGAGTAGGGACTGAAGCTTTCTTT.

The chain links TRBV6-4 to TRBJ2-1; possible D gene TRBD1, 5 bases. There are 15 residues in the CDR3. Germline CDR1 is MRHNA and CDR2 is SNTAGT. V lost 3 bases, J lost 7 bases, and 16 bases lay in between. Here the CDR3 reads CASSESGHPLNEQFF. As DNA, the CDR3 is TGTGCCAGCAGTGAATCAGGACATCCCTTAAATGAGCAGTTCTTC.

The chain has TRBV27 and TRBJ1-5; D possibly corresponds to TRBD1 (6 bases). V gave up 4 bases and J gave up 4 bases, with 14 bases separating them. The CDR3 has 15 amino acids. Germline loops: CDR1 MNHEY, CDR2 SMNVEV (reference sequence). CDR3: CASSSTQGWNQPQHF. The CDR3 DNA sequence: TGTGCCAGCAGTTCAACTCAGGGGTGGAATCAGCCCCAGCATTTT.

This sequence joins TRBV7-2 and TRBJ2-1; 7 bases align to TRBD2. Germline V gene data show CDR1 as SGHTA and CDR2 as FQGNSA. This CDR3 comprises 14 residues. The J segment lost 9 bases and the V segment lost 1 base, leaving 6 bases of the junction unmatched. CDR3 nucleotides: TGTGCCAGCAGCTTAGTGGTGACTAGCACTGAGCAGTTCTTC. Encoded protein: CASSLVVTSTEQFF.

The V and J genes are TRBV27 and TRBJ2-7; D is perhaps TRBD2 (7 bases). V lost 4 bases to trimming and J lost 0 bases, with 10 bases between them. The CDR3 is made up of 14 amino acids. The germline CDR1 and CDR2 sequences are MNHEY and SMNVEV (reference sequence). CDR3 sequence: CASSSRGGSYEQYF. Written as DNA, the CDR3 is TGTGCCAGCAGTTCGAGGGGGGGCTCCTACGAGCAGTACTTC.

The V gene is TRBV19, the J gene TRBJ1-2; D may be TRBD1 (6 bases). CDR3 length: 14 residues. The V gene's germline CDR1 is LNHDA and CDR2 SQIVND (reference sequence). Trimming removed 1 base at V and 3 bases at J, with 9 bases between. CDR3 amino acids: CASSIGTGHYGYTF. The CDR3 DNA reads as TGTGCCAGTAGTATAGGAACAGGGCACTATGGCTACACCTTC.

The chain joins TRBV7-9 to TRBJ1-4; D ambiguous. This CDR3 region has 16 residues. Germline CDR1 SEHNR, CDR2 FQNEAQ (reference sequence). V was trimmed by 5 bases and J by 4 bases, leaving 17 bases between them. CDR3 sequence reads: CASSQTPGSINEKLFF. CDR3 nucleotides: TGTGCCAGCAGCCAAACTCCCGGGTCGATTAATGAAAAACTGTTTTTT.

The rearrangement links TRBV5-1 to TRBJ2-1; 9 nucleotides align to TRBD2. CDR3 length: 15 amino acids. V shed 4 bases, J shed 2 bases, and the junction held 4 bases outside the gene matches. Germline values: CDR1 SGHRS, CDR2 YFSETQ. The CDR3 is CASSPVAGAYNEQFF. CDR3 nucleotide sequence: TGCGCCAGCAGCCCGGTAGCGGGGGCCTACAATGAGCAGTTCTTC. Complete variable domain (other parts from reference TRBV5-1 and TRBJ2-1): KAGVTQTPRYLIKTRGQQVTLSCSPISGHRSVSWYQQTPGQGLQFLFEYFSETQRNKGNFPGRFSGRQFSNSRSEMNVSTLELGDSALYLCASSPVAGAYNEQFFGPGTRLTVL.

The gene calls are TRBV7-2 and TRBJ2-1; 11 bases fit TRBD1. This CDR3 spans 18 amino acids. Germline V gene lookup returns CDR1 SGHTA and CDR2 FQGNSA. The V gene end was trimmed by 6 bases and the J gene end by 12 bases; junction bases not matched to a gene: 22. The CDR3 sequence is CASSSSIGQGASGTLQFF. The CDR3 nucleotides read TGTGCCAGCAGTTCTAGCATAGGACAGGGGGCTTCTGGGACCCTGCAGTTCTTC. Full variable domain (outside the CDR3, taken from reference TRBV7-2 and TRBJ2-1): GAGVSQSPSNKVTEKGKDVELRCDPISGHTALYWYRQSLGQGLEFLIYFQGNSAPDKSGLPSDRFSAERTGGSVSTLTIQRTQQEDSAVYLCASSSSIGQGASGTLQFFGPGTRLTVL.

This clone turned up a few times. The rearrangement joins TRBV2 to TRBJ1-5; unclear D gene. Germline CDR1 reads SNHLY; CDR2 reads FYNNEI. The V gene lost 6 bases and the J gene lost 6 bases, with 15 bases spanning the gap. CDR3 length equals 14 residues. The CDR3 reads CASSVAGNGQPQHF. DNA for the CDR3: TGTGCCAGCAGCGTGGCTGGGAATGGTCAGCCCCAGCATTTT.

The chain has TRBV7-2 and TRBJ2-5; TRBD2 might be the D (6 bases). CDR3 length: 15 residues. The germline V gene encodes CDR1 SGHTA and CDR2 FQGNSA. The V end lost 5 bases, the J end lost 4 bases, and 17 bases lay between the germline ends. In DNA form, the CDR3 reads TGTGCCAGCAGCCGAGCGGAGGGCCTTGGAGAGACCCAGTACTTC. Translation gives CASSRAEGLGETQYF.

This clone was found a few times. CDR3 amino acids: CASSDAITGELFF. As DNA, the CDR3 is TGTGCCAGCAGTGATGCGATCACCGGGGAGCTGTTTTTT. This chain connects TRBV6-1 to TRBJ2-2; the D is unclear. V lost 3 bases, J lost 4 bases, and 6 bases lay in between. Germline V gives CDR1 MNHNS, CDR2 SASEGT. This CDR3 has 13 residues.

This clone was seen just once. The chain uses TRBV19 and TRBJ2-3; a weak D match, TRBD2 (6 bases). Germline V CDR1 and CDR2: LNHDA, SQIVND (reference sequence). This CDR3 has 13 amino acids. Trimming took 6 bases from V and 4 from J, leaving 11 bases between them. CDR3 in DNA: TGTGCCAGTAGCGGGAGCAGGGCAGATACGCAGTATTTT. This gives the protein CASSGSRADTQYF.

This clone was seen a handful of times. The V gene is TRBV18, the J gene TRBJ1-5, with 9 positions matching TRBD1. Germline V gene data show CDR1 as KGHSH and CDR2 as LQKENI. The V and J ends lost 5 bases and 6 bases, in that order; junction bases with no gene match: 2. The CDR3 has 13 amino acids. In nucleotides, the CDR3 is TGTGCCAGCTCAACAGGGGGCGGTCAGCCCCAGCATTTT. Encoded protein: CASSTGGGQPQHF.

The rearrangement links TRBV30 to TRBJ1-3; D remains ambiguous. V was trimmed by 0 bases and J by 1 base, leaving 16 bases between them. The CDR3 consists of 17 residues. CDR1 and CDR2 from the germline V gene are GTSNPN and SVGIG (reference sequence). CDR3: CAWSVYGLGYSGNTIYF. The CDR3 nucleotides read TGTGCCTGGAGTGTATATGGATTGGGGTATTCTGGAAACACCATATATTTT.

The CDR3 nucleotides are TGTGCCAGCAGCTCGGGACTACACACCGGGGAGCTGTTTTTT. Protein: CASSSGLHTGELFF. The genes are TRBV7-2 and TRBJ2-2; 7 positions agree with TRBD2. CDR3 size: 14 residues. V lost 4 bases to trimming and J lost 3 bases; unmatched junction nucleotides: 2. Germline CDR1 is SGHTA and CDR2 is FQGNSA.

The chain recombines TRBV7-2 with TRBJ1-3; a possible D gene is TRBD1 (6 bases). The germline gives CDR1 SGHTA, CDR2 FQGNSA. The CDR3 has 15 amino acids. Trimming took 3 bases from V and 3 from J, leaving 12 bases between them. The CDR3 region is CASSFKTGGGNTIYF. For the CDR3, the DNA is TGTGCCAGCAGCTTCAAGACAGGAGGTGGAAACACCATATATTTT.